The rows below give T cell receptor beta chains drawn from one sample of a study of ipilimumab plus nivolumab after autologous stem cell transplantation. Sequencing was performed with immunoSEQ multiplex PCR; in TCRdb, only in-frame clones are kept and a portion is missing. Among about 40,000 clones listed, nearly 95% were seen once. The input for sequencing was PBMCs, taken in a trial of ipilimumab plus nivolumab as post-transplant consolidation. The receptor set was obtained from a male donor with multiple myeloma. CDR3s include the opening cysteine and the closing phenylalanine or tryptophan. The D gene is left open where the match is weak. Not all rows give a size; the values are once, few, many and, for expanded clones, a class.

-	TRBV7-2	-	TRBJ2-5	TGTGCCAGCAGCTTAAGTAGCTACCAAGAGACCCAGTACTTC	CASSLSSYQETQYF
-	TRBV7-8	-	TRBJ1-4	TGTGCCAGCAGCACCCAAATGGGACCGGATGAAAAACTGTTTTTT	CASSTQMGPDEKLFF
TRBD1	TRBV5-1	once	TRBJ2-7	TGCGCCAGCAGCGCTCGGGACAGGGGAACCCTGAGCTCCTACGAGCAGTACTTC	CASSARDRGTLSSYEQYF
-	TRBV23-1	-	TRBJ1-2	TGCGCCAGCAGTTGGCAGGGGACTGGCTACACCTTC	CASSWQGTGYTF
-	TRBV18	-	TRBJ1-1	TGTGCCAGCTCACCGGGGCAGGGGATTATGAACACTGAAGCTTTCTTT	CASSPGQGIMNTEAFF
-	TRBV5-6	few	TRBJ1-6	TGTGCCAGCAGCCAAACAGCAGGGACCTATAATTCACCCCTCCACTTT	CASSQTAGTYNSPLHF
TRBD1	TRBV5-6	once	TRBJ2-2	TGTGCCAGCAGCTCCGGGACAGGAAGATGGCTGTTTTTT	CASSSGTGRWLFF
-	TRBV28	once	TRBJ1-3	TGTGCCAGCAGTTTAAGGACTTTCTCTGGAAACACCATATATTTT	CASSLRTFSGNTIYF
-	TRBV4-1	-	TRBJ2-1	TGCGCCAGCAGCCAAGTTACCAGGGCGAATGAGCAGTTCTTC	CASSQVTRANEQFF
TRBD2	TRBV7-3	-	TRBJ2-1	TGTGCCAGCAGCTTAGCGGGAGGGATCTACAATGAGCAGTTCTTC	CASSLAGGIYNEQFF
TRBD1	TRBV30	medium-sized	TRBJ1-1	TGTGCCTGGAAACAGGGGTACACTGAAGCTTTCTTT	CAWKQGYTEAFF
-	TRBV30	-	TRBJ2-7	TGTGCCTGGAGCAGGGGACCGTACGAGCAGTACTTC	CAWSRGPYEQYF
TRBD1	TRBV4-1	-	TRBJ2-7	TGCGCCAGCAGCCGCGAGGGACAGGGGACCTACGAGCAGTACTTC	CASSREGQGTYEQYF
-	TRBV6-6	-	TRBJ2-3	TGTGCCAGCAGTATGACAGATACGCAGTATTTT	CASSMTDTQYF
TRBD2	TRBV18	-	TRBJ2-5	TGTGCCAGCTCTACCAGGGCTAGCGGTAGACAAGAGACCCAGTACTTC	CASSTRASGRQETQYF
-	TRBV7-2	-	TRBJ1-2	TGTGCCAGCAGCTTAAGTGTCGGGGACCTCTATGGCTACACCTTC	CASSLSVGDLYGYTF
TRBD2	TRBV28	-	TRBJ2-1	TGTGCCAGCAGCCTATTTCTAGCGGGAGGACGGAATGAGCAGTTCTTC	CASSLFLAGGRNEQFF
TRBD2	TRBV7-6	-	TRBJ2-1	TGTGCCAGCAGCTTAGAGGGTAGCGGGAGGGCCGGAGGATCCAATGAGCAGTTCTTC	CASSLEGSGRAGGSNEQFF
-	TRBV5-1	once	TRBJ2-3	TGCGCCAGCGCGAGAGGACAGCCAGATACGCAGTATTTT	CASARGQPDTQYF
-	TRBV7-3	-	TRBJ2-1	TGTGCCAGCAGTTTGGACTATGCCTCCTACAATGAGCAGTTCTTC	CASSLDYASYNEQFF
TRBD1	TRBV6-1	-	TRBJ1-5	TGTGCCAGCAGTCTTGACAGGGGAGGTCAGCCCCAGCATTTT	CASSLDRGGQPQHF
TRBD1	TRBV19	few	TRBJ2-2	TGTGCCAGTAGCCCGACAGGGACCGGGGAGCTGTTTTTT	CASSPTGTGELFF
-	TRBV19	-	TRBJ1-6	TGTGCCAGTAGACCCCAGGGCATAAGCTCCTATAATTCACCCCTCCACTTT	CASRPQGISSYNSPLHF
-	TRBV7-9	-	TRBJ2-7	TGTGCCAGCAGCCCGAGAAGCCCCCCCTACGAGCAGTACTTC	CASSPRSPPYEQYF
TRBD1	TRBV9	-	TRBJ2-7	TGTGCCAGCAGCGTAGGGGACAGGGTGTCTTACGAGCAGTACTTC	CASSVGDRVSYEQYF
TRBD2	TRBV5-1	-	TRBJ2-1	TGCGCCAGCAGCTTGAGGACTAGCGGGGCTAACAATGAGCAGTTCTTC	CASSLRTSGANNEQFF
-	TRBV29-1	-	TRBJ1-2	TGCAGCGAGACGACCGAAACCTATGGCTACACCTTC	CSETTETYGYTF
TRBD1	TRBV11-3	-	TRBJ2-7	TGTGCCAGCGGGCCGGGACAGGGGAGGTACGAGCAGTACTTC	CASGPGQGRYEQYF
TRBD2	TRBV7-3	-	TRBJ2-1	TGTGCCAGCAGCTTAACTGGACTAGCGGGAGGAAACCTCTATGAGCAGTTCTTC	CASSLTGLAGGNLYEQFF
-	TRBV4-2	-	TRBJ1-1	TGTGCCAGCACGAGGGTTCGGAACACTGAAGCTTTCTTT	CASTRVRNTEAFF
-	TRBV6-4	-	TRBJ1-6	TGTGCCAGCTCGGAGAGCTCCTATAATTCACCCCTCCACTTT	CASSESSYNSPLHF
TRBD2	TRBV28	-	TRBJ2-2	TGTGCCAGCAGCCTACTAGCGGGGGGCCATACCGGGGAGCTGTTTTTT	CASSLLAGGHTGELFF
-	TRBV5-4	-	TRBJ1-5	TGTGCCAGCAGCTTGGATCCTGGGGGTAATCAGCCCCAGCATTTT	CASSLDPGGNQPQHF
-	TRBV7-9	-	TRBJ1-1	TGTGCCAGCAGCTTAGGTGACAGTGAAGCTTTCTTT	CASSLGDSEAFF
-	TRBV18	-	TRBJ1-4	TGTGCCAGCTCACCGACAGCTCCAACTAATGAAAAACTGTTTTTT	CASSPTAPTNEKLFF
-	TRBV7-6	-	TRBJ2-7	TGTGCCAGCAGCTTACCGCGGGGCGAGCAGTACTTC	CASSLPRGEQYF
-	TRBV4-3	-	TRBJ1-5	TGCGCCAGCAGCCAAGACCGGAATCAGCCCCAGCATTTT	CASSQDRNQPQHF
-	TRBV6-1	-	TRBJ2-7	TGTGCCAGCAGTGACATCGGGATTACCTACGAGCAGTACTTC	CASSDIGITYEQYF
TRBD2	TRBV9	-	TRBJ2-5	TGTGCCAGCAGCCCGAGTTTAGCGGGGGGGCAAGAGACCCAGTACTTC	CASSPSLAGGQETQYF
-	TRBV7-3	few	TRBJ1-6	TGTGCCAGCAGCTTATCGGGCCGACCTTCACCCCTCCACTTT	CASSLSGRPSPLHF
TRBD1	TRBV15	-	TRBJ2-3	TGTGCCACCAGCAGCCCCGGACAGGGGCACACAGATACGCAGTATTTT	CATSSPGQGHTDTQYF
-	TRBV7-9	-	TRBJ1-4	TGTGCCAGCAGCTTAGCCGGCGGTGAAAAACTGTTTTTT	CASSLAGGEKLFF
-	TRBV27	-	TRBJ2-3	TGTGCCAGCAGTTTCCTCTCTCCTCTGAGCGGCCTCACAGATACGCAGTATTTT	CASSFLSPLSGLTDTQYF